Sequencing of this T cell receptor (beta chain) was carried out in a study of blood T cell repertoires in COVID-19 (dated by TCRdb to the early 2020s). A note on the overall study: Collaborator samples came from the United States, Italy and Spain and covered acute and convalescent phases of COVID-19. The prospective study material was composed of cDNA or gDNA derived from T cells, B-cell-depleted T cells, or PBMCs. Deeply sampled blood TCRbeta repertoires from subjects exposed to, actively infected with, or recovered from COVID-19 were included in the dataset. The repertoires were released in a freely available public database meant as a resource for research on the immune response to SARS-CoV-2. Samples were obtained from the ongoing ImmuneRACE study (first 160 participants) and from approximately 1,200 subjects provided by 6 global collaborators. The sample metadata nearly always contained a de-identified subject ID, COVID-19 status, age in years and sex. Where HLA class I and class II types were available, the types were taken from metadata supplied by the sample provider, not from assay-based typing. The investigation overall reported the following: The amount of clinical and demographic metadata varied by source and participant and was provided uncurated.

Collaborating institutions collected whole blood in K2EDTA tubes following their own protocols. For TCRbeta analysis, collaborator samples were shipped as frozen whole blood, as isolated PBMCs, or as DNA extracted from either sample type. TCRbeta CDR3 regions were amplified from genomic DNA using the immunoSEQ Assay, a bias-controlled multiplex PCR. The study's processing was this. The number of nucleated cells in each sample was estimated from the amplification of reference gene primers within the assay. Sequence reads were collapsed and filtered to measure the absolute abundance of every unique TCRbeta CDR3 rearrangement. For each sample, productive Simpson clonality was calculated as the square root of Simpson's diversity index over productive rearrangements. In its TCRdb copy, this immuneACCESS table keeps in-frame sequences only and misses some clones. Where compared with another copy, unresolved V genes explain less than half of these, and the others have no known cause. D and trimming come from the DNA, and the V and J calls and clone size come from that table. The sample table contains about 260,000 clones; only one count was recorded for over 75% of them. 2.3% of the sample is taken by the ten largest.

As concerns this clone: Its specific antigen is unknown. Per-nucleotide qualities are absent, and no much larger clonotype sits a single base away.

Looking up the germline V gene yields CDR1 MDHEN and CDR2 SYDVKM. Spanning cysteine to phenylalanine, the CDR3 consists of 13 amino acids. Just the 39-base CDR3 DNA is kept, in frame starting at base 1. The V end gives up 8 bases and the J end 3 bases, leaving 5 bases in the junction not matched to a gene. The sample comprised peripheral blood. The receptor was derived from a woman between 45 and 60 years old with acute or convalescent COVID-19. The sequence is built from TRBV28 and TRBJ2-7; TRBD2 fits 9 bases in the junction. Here the CDR3 is given as CASFSTSGYEQYF. The nucleotide sequence is given as TGTGCCAGCTTCTCGACTAGCGGCTACGAGCAGTACTTC.